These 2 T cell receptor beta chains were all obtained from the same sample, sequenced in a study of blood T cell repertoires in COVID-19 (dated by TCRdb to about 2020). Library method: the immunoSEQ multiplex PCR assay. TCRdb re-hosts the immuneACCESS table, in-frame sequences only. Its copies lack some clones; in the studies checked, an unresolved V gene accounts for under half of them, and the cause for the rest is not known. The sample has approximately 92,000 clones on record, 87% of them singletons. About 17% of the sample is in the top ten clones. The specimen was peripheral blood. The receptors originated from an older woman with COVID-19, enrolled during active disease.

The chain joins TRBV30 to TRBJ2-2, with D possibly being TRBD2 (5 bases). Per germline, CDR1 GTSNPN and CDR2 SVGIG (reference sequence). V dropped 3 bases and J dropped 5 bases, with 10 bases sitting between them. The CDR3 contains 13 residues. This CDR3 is CAWRTGYTGELFF. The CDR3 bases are TGTGCCTGGAGGACGGGGTATACCGGGGAGCTGTTTTTT.

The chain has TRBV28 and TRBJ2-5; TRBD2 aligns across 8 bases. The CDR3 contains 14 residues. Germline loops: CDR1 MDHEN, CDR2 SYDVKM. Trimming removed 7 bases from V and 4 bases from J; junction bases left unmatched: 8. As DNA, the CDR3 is TGTGCCAGCAAGGAGTGGGCGGGGGGAGAGACCCAGTACTTC. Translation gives CASKEWAGGETQYF.